The source of this T cell receptor (beta chain) is a study of cytomegalovirus exposure and HLA in healthy donors. Turning to the study itself: The Caucasian-associated ancestry cluster held roughly 84% of around 380 genotyped donors.

Study findings and constraints: Later analysis associated a missense DCLRE1C variant with TCR beta V- and J-gene trimming. Indistinguishable V segments such as TRBV6-2 and TRBV6-3 were excluded. In a later analysis, HLA-C alleles had the fewest associated TCRs, DRB1 alleles the most.

A word on this clone: Antigen unknown.

PCR amplification relied on 60 Vbeta primers (plus 13 Jbeta primers). Sequencing used immunoSEQ multiplex PCR; TCRdb keeps in-frame clones, though not all of them. There are just over 150,000 clones in the sample; roughly 84% occur only once, and approximately 2.3% lies in the top ten. The CDR3 spans 15 residues. CDR1 is MNHEY, CDR2 SVGAGI, per germline. Trimming pared 5 bases from V and 4 bases from J, leaving 15 bases between. This receptor was taken from a man between 18 and 29 years old in good health and CMV-seropositive. What was sequenced was PBMCs. V gene TRBV6-5 combines with J gene TRBJ2-1; a possible D gene is TRBD2 (5 bases). The CDR3 sequence is CASSPDWGTYNEQFF. The CDR3, as DNA: TGTGCCAGCAGTCCGGACTGGGGAACTTACAATGAGCAGTTCTTC.